This T cell receptor beta chain was obtained from a study of cytomegalovirus exposure and HLA in healthy donors. The CDR3 covers 14 residues. Germline values: CDR1 SNHLY, CDR2 FYNNEI. Trimming left V 6 bases short and J 2 bases short, with 12 bases between. The primer mix had 60 Vbeta and 13 Jbeta primers. In the study's own analysis: A later analysis counted 65 million to 95 million unique TCR beta chains, some 11 million shared. This table comes from immunoSEQ multiplex PCR, and its TCRdb copy is limited to in-frame clones, with some not included. D and trimming come from the DNA, and the V and J calls and clone size come from that table. The table lists approximately 93,000 clones, 82% of them singletons.

V usage is TRBV2 and J usage is TRBJ2-3, with D hard to call. This receptor was taken from a man aged 50 to 59 in good health and CMV-seronegative. Sample: PBMCs. The CDR3 DNA follows: TGTGCCAGCAGGATTGGCAAGAACACAGATACGCAGTATTTT. Translating it yields CASRIGKNTDTQYF.